The clone carrying this TCR beta chain has a count of ten or more. These data belong to a study of T cells in Graves' hyperthyroidism and ophthalmopathy. Germline-derived CDR1 and CDR2 are MDHEN and SYDVKM. J gave up 0 bases and V 8 bases, and 7 bases lay outside the gene matches. The CDR3 sequence is 15 residues long. RNA transcripts yielded amplified TCR beta CDR3 regions. HTBI primers were employed in a first-round RT-PCR of the TCR CDR3. Via MiXCR, TCRdb re-called the multiplex PCR reads, giving one row per CDR3 protein. The repertoire consists of around 490,000 distinct CDR3 sequences, with around 20% occurring once and the leading ten covering 40% to 50%.

The TCR was taken from a man between 35 and 55 years old with Graves' ophthalmopathy. J is TRBJ2-1 and V is TRBV28; 7 bases map to TRBD2. Sequenced input: blood. This CDR3 is CASRLGGSSYNEQFF. The CDR3 coding sequence is TGTGCCAGCCGCTTGGGGGGGAGCTCCTACAATGAGCAGTTCTTC. The full variable domain, completed using reference TRBV28 and TRBJ2-1, is DVKVTQSSRYLVKRTGEKVFLECVQDMDHENMFWYRQDPGLGLRLIYFSYDVKMKEKGDIPEGYSVSREKKERFSLILESASTNQTSMYLCASRLGGSSYNEQFFGPGTRLTVL.